Below, 6 T cell receptor beta chains from the same sample are listed, as sequenced in a study of shared clonotypes between healthy human individuals. The data were produced by immunoSEQ multiplex PCR, yet TCRdb's version contains in-frame clones alone and is incomplete. The table includes about 360,000 clones, more than 60% detected once. The sequencing sample was made of memory CD4+ T cells sorted from blood. Subset defined: CD45RA-negative fraction. These TCRs come from a man aged 25 to 45 in good health.

The V call is TRBV18, the J call TRBJ1-2; D ambiguous. This CDR3 contains 16 residues. Germline V gene lookup returns CDR1 KGHSH and CDR2 LQKENI. With 4 bases removed from V and 7 bases from J, the gap between germline ends came to 22 bases. The CDR3 reads CASSHDSDPLPPGYTF. In DNA form, the CDR3 reads TGTGCCAGCTCACACGATTCGGACCCCCTGCCTCCTGGCTACACCTTC.

This chain joins TRBV10-2 and TRBJ2-5; D perhaps matches TRBD2 (6 bases). The germline V and J ends were trimmed by 10 bases and 7 bases, with 16 bases remaining between them. The CDR3 runs to 12 residues. Germline CDR1 is WSHSY and CDR2 is SAAADI. The CDR3 DNA reads as TGCGCCATGGGGACTTTCGCGGGGACCCAGTACTTC. Residues: CAMGTFAGTQYF.

This rearrangement joins TRBV25-1 to TRBJ2-3, with no clear D. Trimming removed 2 bases from V and 0 bases from J, with 0 bases in between. The CDR3 covers 12 residues. In germline, CDR1 is MGHDK, CDR2 SYGVNS. The CDR3 DNA sequence: TGTGCCAGCAGTGAAAGCACAGATACGCAGTATTTT. Encoded protein: CASSESTDTQYF.

The sample holds many counts of this clone. The chain uses TRBV7-2 and TRBJ2-7; tentatively, D is TRBD2 (6 bases). CDR1 is SGHTA and CDR2 is FQGNSA in the germline V gene. CDR3 length equals 15 residues. Trimming removed 0 bases at V and 3 bases at J, with 12 bases between. The CDR3 coding sequence is TGTGCCAGCAGCTTAGCCCCTGGGGGAGGCTACGAGCAGTACTTC. Protein product: CASSLAPGGGYEQYF.

At least ten counts were recorded for this clone. The chain recombines TRBV5-4 with TRBJ1-1, with D unclear. V was shortened by 2 bases and J by 1 base, with 12 bases between the two germline ends. The CDR3 is 15 residues long. The germline CDR1 and CDR2 sequences are SGHNT and YYREEE (reference sequence). CDR3 residues: CASSLQLDWNTEAFF. Here the CDR3 DNA reads TGTGCCAGCAGCTTACAATTGGACTGGAACACTGAAGCTTTCTTT.

This chain connects TRBV7-3 to TRBJ2-1; no firm D call. V lost 6 bases and J lost 2, with 17 bases in between. The CDR3 has 16 residues. CDR1 and CDR2 from the germline V gene are SGHTA and FQGTGA. Here the CDR3 DNA reads TGTGCCAGCAGGCAGAGCAGTAATTTAGCCTACAATGAGCAGTTCTTC. Amino acids: CASRQSSNLAYNEQFF.